This T cell receptor beta chain came from a study of CD39 and CD103 CD8 tumor-infiltrating T cells. Study-wide context: Comparisons covered HPV-positive and HPV-negative HNSCC, ovarian cancer and melanoma patients.

Trimming removed 5 bases from V and 10 bases from J; junction bases left unmatched: 16. The CDR3 sequence is 15 residues long. Germline lookup yields CDR1 LNHDA and CDR2 SQIVND (reference sequence). T lymphocytes were negatively selected, with EpCAM beads added for tumor-infiltrating lymphocytes. Memory CD8 T cells were sorted as CD8+CD4-CD45RA-, any CCR7 status. Each sorted subset gave about 9,500 to 110,000 cells for genomic DNA. Some clones are missing from TCRdb's copy, which holds only in-frame ones; the method was immunoSEQ multiplex PCR. The profile shows around 4,300 clones, 65% to 85% of them singletons.

This TCR derives from a human donor with head and neck squamous cell carcinoma. The chain couples TRBV19 to TRBJ2-5, with 7 bases aligning to TRBD1. Sequencing was done on a sample of CD8+ T cells sorted from blood. Stated subset: total memory CD8 T cells (CD45RA-CCR7+/-) from blood or uninvolved lymph node. The CDR3 sequence: CASSPRTGPLNGQYF. CDR3 nucleotide sequence: TGTGCCAGTAGTCCGAGGACAGGCCCCCTCAATGGCCAGTACTTC.